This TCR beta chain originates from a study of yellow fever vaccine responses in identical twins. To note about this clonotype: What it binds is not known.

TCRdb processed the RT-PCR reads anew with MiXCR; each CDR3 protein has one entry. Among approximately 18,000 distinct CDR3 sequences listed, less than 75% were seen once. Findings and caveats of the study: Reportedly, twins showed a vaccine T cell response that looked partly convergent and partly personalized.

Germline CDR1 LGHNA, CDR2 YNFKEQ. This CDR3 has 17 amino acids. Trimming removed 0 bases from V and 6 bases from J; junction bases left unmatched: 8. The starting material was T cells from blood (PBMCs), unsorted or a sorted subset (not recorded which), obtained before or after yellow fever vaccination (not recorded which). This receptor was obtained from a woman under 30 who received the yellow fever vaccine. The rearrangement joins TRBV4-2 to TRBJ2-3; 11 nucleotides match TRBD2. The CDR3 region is CASSQDLIAGGPDTQYF. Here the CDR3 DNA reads TGTGCCAGCAGCCAAGATCTAATAGCGGGAGGGCCGGATACGCAGTATTTT.